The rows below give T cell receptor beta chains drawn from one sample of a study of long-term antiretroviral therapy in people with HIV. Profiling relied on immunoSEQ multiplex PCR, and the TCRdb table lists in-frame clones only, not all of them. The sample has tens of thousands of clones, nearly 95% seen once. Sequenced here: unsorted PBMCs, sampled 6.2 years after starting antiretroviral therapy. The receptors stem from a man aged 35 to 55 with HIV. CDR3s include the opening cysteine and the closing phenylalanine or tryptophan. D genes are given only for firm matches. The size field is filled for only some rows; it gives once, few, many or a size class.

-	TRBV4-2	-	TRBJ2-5	TGTGCCAGCAGCCAAGACCAGGCGCTCGAGACCCAGTACTTC	CASSQDQALETQYF
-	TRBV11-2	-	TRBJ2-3	TGTGCCAGCAGCTTAGAAGGGGCGGAGCGCACAGATACGCAGTATTTT	CASSLEGAERTDTQYF
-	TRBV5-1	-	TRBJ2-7	TGCGCCAGCAGCTTGGGTCGTCAGGGAGACGAGCAGTACTTC	CASSLGRQGDEQYF
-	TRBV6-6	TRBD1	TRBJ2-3	TGTGCCAGCAGTCCCGACAGGGTAGAAGCAGATACGCAGTATTTT	CASSPDRVEADTQYF
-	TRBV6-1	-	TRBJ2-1	TGTGCCAGCAGTGAAGGGCGGCTAGCCTACAATGAGCAGTTCTTC	CASSEGRLAYNEQFF
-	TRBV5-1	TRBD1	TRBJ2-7	TGCGCCAGCAGCTTGGGCCAGGGGGCGCATTACGAGCAGTACTTC	CASSLGQGAHYEQYF
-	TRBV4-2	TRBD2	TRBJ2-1	TGTGCCAGCAGCCAAGATCTGGGGACTAGTCGCAATGAGCAGTTCTTC	CASSQDLGTSRNEQFF
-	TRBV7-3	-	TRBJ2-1	TGTGCCAGCAGCTTAACCTCAGGGGTTGAGCAGTTCTTC	CASSLTSGVEQFF
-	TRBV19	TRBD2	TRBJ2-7	TGTGCCAGTTCAACGGGGAGCGGGGTGCTGTACGAGCAGTACTTC	CASSTGSGVLYEQYF
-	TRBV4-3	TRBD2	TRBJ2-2	TGCGCCAGCAGCCAAGGTCGGCTAGCGGGAGCCATGAACACCGGGGAGCTGTTTTTT	CASSQGRLAGAMNTGELFF
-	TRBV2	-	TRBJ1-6	TGTGCCAGCACCACAGTTTCACCCCTCCACTTT	CASTTVSPLHF
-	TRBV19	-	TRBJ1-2	TGTGCCAGTAGTTCCAACCGACAGGCTGGCTACACCTTC	CASSSNRQAGYTF
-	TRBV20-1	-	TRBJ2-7	TGCAGTGCCGAGGACGGGGAAGAGCAGTACTTC	CSAEDGEEQYF
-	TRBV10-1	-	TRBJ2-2	TGCGCCAGCAGTTTTTCTACCGGGGAGCTGTTTTTT	CASSFSTGELFF
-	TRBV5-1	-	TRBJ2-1	TGCGCCAGCAGCTTGGTCGGGCAATCCGCCAATGAGCAGTTCTTC	CASSLVGQSANEQFF
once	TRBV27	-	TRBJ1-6	TGTGCCAGCAGTTTATTGGAGGGGCGTTCACCCCTCCACTTT	CASSLLEGRSPLHF
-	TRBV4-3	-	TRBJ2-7	TGCGCCAGCAGCCAAGGGATGGCGGGTTTCTCCTACGAGCAGTACTTC	CASSQGMAGFSYEQYF
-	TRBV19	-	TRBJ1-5	TGTGCCAGTAGTACCCTCAATCAGCCCCAGCATTTT	CASSTLNQPQHF
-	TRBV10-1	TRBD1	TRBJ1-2	TGCGCCAGCACCCAGACAGGGAACTATGGCTACACCTTC	CASTQTGNYGYTF
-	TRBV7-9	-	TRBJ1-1	TGTGCCAGCACGGCCCAAGCGGGCTTTTCAAACACTGAAGCTTTCTTT	CASTAQAGFSNTEAFF
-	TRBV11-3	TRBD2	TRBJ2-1	TGTGCCAGCAGCGCCGGACTCCTAGCGGGGGGGGGTGAGCAGTTCTTC	CASSAGLLAGGGEQFF
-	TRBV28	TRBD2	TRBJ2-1	TGTGCCAGCAGTAACCCCCTAGCGGGAGGAGCCTACAATGAGCAGTTCTTC	CASSNPLAGGAYNEQFF
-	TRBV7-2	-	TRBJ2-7	TGTGCCAGCAGCTTAGGGGGTGGGGGTTTTTACGAGCAGTACTTC	CASSLGGGGFYEQYF
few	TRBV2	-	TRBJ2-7	TGTGCCAGCAGTGTACTTGGGACCCGATACGAGCAGTACTTC	CASSVLGTRYEQYF
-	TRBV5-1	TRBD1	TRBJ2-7	TGCGCCAGCAGCTTCCGGGACAGGGACTACGAGCAGTACTTC	CASSFRDRDYEQYF
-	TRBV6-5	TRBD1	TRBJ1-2	TGTGCCAGCAGTTACCAGGGGGCGAGTGGCTACACCTTC	CASSYQGASGYTF
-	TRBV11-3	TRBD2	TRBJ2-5	TGTGCCAGCAGCTTTGGCACTAGCGGGGGACAAGAGACCCAGTACTTC	CASSFGTSGGQETQYF
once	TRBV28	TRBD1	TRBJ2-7	TGTGCCAGCAGTTCACAGGGACAGGACCTATACGAGCAGTACTTC	CASSSQGQDLYEQYF
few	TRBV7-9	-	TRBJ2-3	TGTGCCAGCCGCCCCTTGGGGGGGCCAGTAGATACGCAGTATTTT	CASRPLGGPVDTQYF
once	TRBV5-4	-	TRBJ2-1	TGTGCCAGCAGGCAGGACAGCTTCAATGAGCAGTTCTTC	CASRQDSFNEQFF
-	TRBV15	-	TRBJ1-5	TGTGCCACCAGCAGAGAAGACAGGTTTCAGCCCCAGCATTTT	CATSREDRFQPQHF
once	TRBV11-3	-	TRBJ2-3	TGTGCCAGCAGCTTGGGCAGAAGCACAGATACGCAGTATTTT	CASSLGRSTDTQYF
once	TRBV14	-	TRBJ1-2	TGTGCCAGCAGCCAAGAACTCAAGCCATATGGCTACACCTTC	CASSQELKPYGYTF
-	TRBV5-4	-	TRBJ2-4	TGTGCCAGAGTAGTTCGTAGTTTCTTAGCCAAAAACATTCAGTACTTC	CARVVRSFLAKNIQYF
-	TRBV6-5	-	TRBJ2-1	TGTGCCAGGGTTGGTGGTCAAGGGGATGAGCAGTTCTTC	CARVGGQGDEQFF
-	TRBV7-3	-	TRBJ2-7	TGTGCCAGTATTTCCTACGGGTACGAGCAGTACTTC	CASISYGYEQYF
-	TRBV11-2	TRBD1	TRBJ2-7	TGTGCCAGCAGCTTAGCCGGGACAGGGGATACCTACGAGCAGTACTTC	CASSLAGTGDTYEQYF
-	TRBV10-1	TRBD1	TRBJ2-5	TGCGCCAGCAGTCCTGGACAGGGGCCGGGGGAGACCCAGTACTTC	CASSPGQGPGETQYF
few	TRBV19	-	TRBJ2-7	TGTGCCAGTAGTATAAAAATGCTAGACCCCTACGAGCAGTACTTC	CASSIKMLDPYEQYF
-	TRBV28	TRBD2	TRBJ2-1	TGTGCCAGCAGGGATAGCGGGAGAGTCTACAATGAGCAGTTCTTC	CASRDSGRVYNEQFF
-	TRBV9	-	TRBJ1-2	TGTGCCAGCAGGGGGAGTCTTGGCTACACCTTC	CASRGSLGYTF
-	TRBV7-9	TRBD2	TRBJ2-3	TGTGCCAGCAGCCCCGCCCGGGCGGGGGGCAGCACAGATACGCAGTATTTT	CASSPARAGGSTDTQYF
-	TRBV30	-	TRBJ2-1	TGTGCCTGGAGTACTAACCCCGGGACATTCGAGCAGTTCTTC	CAWSTNPGTFEQFF
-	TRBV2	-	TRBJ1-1	TGTGCCAGCAGTCTAGGGGTCACTGAAGCTTTCTTT	CASSLGVTEAFF
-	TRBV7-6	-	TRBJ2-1	TGTGCCAGCAGCTTCGCTAGCCGGGACAATGAGCAGTTCTTC	CASSFASRDNEQFF
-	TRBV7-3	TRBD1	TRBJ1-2	TGTGCCAGCAGCAGACCGGGACAGGGAATGAGGGTGGATGGCTACACCTTC	CASSRPGQGMRVDGYTF
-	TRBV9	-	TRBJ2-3	TGTGCCAGCAGCGCTGGATCTAGCGCGTACACAGATACGCAGTATTTT	CASSAGSSAYTDTQYF
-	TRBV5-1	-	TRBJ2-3	TGCGCCAGCAGCTGGAAAGCGGATTACACAGATACGCAGTATTTT	CASSWKADYTDTQYF
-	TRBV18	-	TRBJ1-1	TGTGCCAGCTCACCACGGGGTGGGGCGAACACTGAAGCTTTCTTT	CASSPRGGANTEAFF
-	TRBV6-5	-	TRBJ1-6	TGTGCCAGCATAAACAGGGAGGGATCACCCCTCCACTTT	CASINREGSPLHF
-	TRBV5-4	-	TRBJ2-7	TGTGCCAGCAGCTCGGGCTCGACCTACGAGCAGTACTTC	CASSSGSTYEQYF
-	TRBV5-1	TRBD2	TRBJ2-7	TGCGCCAGCAGCCTAAGCGGGGGATCCTACGAGCAGTACTTC	CASSLSGGSYEQYF
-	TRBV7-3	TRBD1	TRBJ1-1	TGTGCCAGCAGCGCTGGGACAGGGGGGCCCACTGAAGCTTTCTTT	CASSAGTGGPTEAFF
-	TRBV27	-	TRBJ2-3	TGTGCCAGCAGAAGACTAGTAACAGATACGCAGTATTTT	CASRRLVTDTQYF
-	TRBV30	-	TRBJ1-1	TGTGCCTGGAGTGTATGGGGGGGGGCAGATACTGAAGCTTTCTTT	CAWSVWGGADTEAFF
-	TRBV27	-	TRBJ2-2	TGTGCCAGCAAACGCCGCGGGCCCGGGGAGCTGTTTTTT	CASKRRGPGELFF
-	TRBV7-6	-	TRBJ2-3	TGTGCCAGCAGCTTAGGGGTGGGACAAGGATCCACAGATACGCAGTATTTT	CASSLGVGQGSTDTQYF
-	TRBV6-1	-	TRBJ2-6	TGTGCCAGCAGTGAACTGGGGGTAACTGGGGCCAACGTCCTGACTTTC	CASSELGVTGANVLTF